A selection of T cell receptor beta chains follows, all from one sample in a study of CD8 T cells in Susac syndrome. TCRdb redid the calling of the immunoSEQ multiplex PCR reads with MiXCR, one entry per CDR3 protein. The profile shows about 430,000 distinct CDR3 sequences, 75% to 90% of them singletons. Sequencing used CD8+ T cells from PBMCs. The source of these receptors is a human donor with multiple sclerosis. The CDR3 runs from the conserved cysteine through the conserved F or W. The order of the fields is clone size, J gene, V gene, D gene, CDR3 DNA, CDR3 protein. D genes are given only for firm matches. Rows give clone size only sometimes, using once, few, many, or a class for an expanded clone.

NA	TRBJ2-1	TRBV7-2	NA	TGTGCCAGCAGCTTATTGAGGGATGAGCAGTTCTTC	CASSLLRDEQFF
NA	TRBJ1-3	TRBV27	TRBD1	TGTGCCAGCAGTACAGGGGGCTTCGGAAACACCATATATTTT	CASSTGGFGNTIYF
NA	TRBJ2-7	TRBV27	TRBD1	TGTGCCAGCGGACAGGCATCCTACGAGCAGTACTTC	CASGQASYEQYF
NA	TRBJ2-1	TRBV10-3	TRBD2	TGTGCCATCAGTGAGTTGGGACTAGCGGGAGGAAACTCCTACAATGAGCAGTTCTTC	CAISELGLAGGNSYNEQFF
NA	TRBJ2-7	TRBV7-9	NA	TGTGCCAGCAGCCCTCCCGGGGGCGGGAACGCCTACGAGCAGTACTTC	CASSPPGGGNAYEQYF
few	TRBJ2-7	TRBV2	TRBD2	TGTGCCAGCAGCGATGCGGGGGGACCGTCCTACGAGCAGTACTTC	CASSDAGGPSYEQYF
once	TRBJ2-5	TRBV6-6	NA	TGTGCCAGCACTTTCTCCGGGGAGGAACAAGAGACCCAGTACTTC	CASTFSGEEQETQYF
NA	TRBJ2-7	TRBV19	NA	TGTACCAGTAGTCCGGGGCTAAACTACGAGCAGTACTTC	CTSSPGLNYEQYF
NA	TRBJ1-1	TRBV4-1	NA	TGCACCAGCAGCCAAGTAACAGGCCCACACGCTGAAGCTTTCTTT	CTSSQVTGPHAEAFF
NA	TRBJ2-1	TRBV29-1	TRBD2	TGCAGCGTTGAACGGGACTACTACAATGAGCAGTTCTTC	CSVERDYYNEQFF
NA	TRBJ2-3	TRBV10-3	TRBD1	TGTGCCATCAGGGACCCGACAGGGGACTTTCCCACAGATACGCAGTATTTT	CAIRDPTGDFPTDTQYF
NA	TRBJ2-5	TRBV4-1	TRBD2	TGCGCCAGCAGCCAAGATGACCGTAGCGGGGGGGCCTCCCAGTACTTC	CASSQDDRSGGASQYF
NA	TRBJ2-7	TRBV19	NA	TGTGCCAGTAGCCCCGGTCACTTCACCTACGAGCAGTACTTC	CASSPGHFTYEQYF
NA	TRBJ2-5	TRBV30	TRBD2	TGTGCCTGGACTCTGGGAGGGGAGACCCAGTACTTC	CAWTLGGETQYF
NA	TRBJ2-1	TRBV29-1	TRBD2	TGCAGCGTCCTCACCTTAGCGGGAGAGCTCGACAATGAGCAGTTCTTC	CSVLTLAGELDNEQFF
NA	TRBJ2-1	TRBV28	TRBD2	TGTGCCAGCAGTTTGCCGCGACCGACTAGCGGGAAGGACAATGAGCAGTTCTTC	CASSLPRPTSGKDNEQFF
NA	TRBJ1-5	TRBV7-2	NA	TGTGCCAGCAGCTTAGGCGATTCAGGGATTCAGCCCCAGCATTTT	CASSLGDSGIQPQHF
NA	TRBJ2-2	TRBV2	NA	TGTGCCAGCAGTGAGCCGGGGTTGAACACCGGGGAGCTGTTTTTT	CASSEPGLNTGELFF
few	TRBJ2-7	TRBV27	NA	TGTGCCAGCAAGCTGGTGGGCGGATTCTCCTACGAGCAGTACTTC	CASKLVGGFSYEQYF